The rows below give T cell receptor beta chains drawn from one sample of a study of technical replicates of blood from four donors. Here immunoSEQ multiplex PCR was the method, and the copy in TCRdb shows in-frame clones only, minus some. Of about 80,000 clones in the sample, around nine tenths are singletons; the top ten hold about 0.4%. The specimen sequenced was T cells isolated from PBMCs. All receptors derive from a human donor in good health. Both conserved end residues are part of each CDR3. The order of the fields is clone size, D gene, J gene, V gene, CDR3 protein, CDR3 DNA. A D gene is named only where the DNA matches it firmly. Not all rows give a size; the values are once, few, many and, for expanded clones, a class.

once	TRBD2	TRBJ2-1	TRBV7-8	CASSWKPTSGRFDEQFF	TGTGCCAGCAGCTGGAAACCAACTAGCGGGAGATTTGATGAGCAGTTCTTC
once	TRBD1	TRBJ1-5	TRBV9	CASSAGTVNQPQHF	TGTGCCAGCAGCGCCGGGACAGTCAATCAGCCCCAGCATTTT
-	TRBD2	TRBJ2-1	TRBV13	CASSLGSGSSYNEQFF	TGTGCCAGCAGCCTAGGTAGCGGGAGCTCCTACAATGAGCAGTTCTTC
-	-	TRBJ1-3	TRBV12-5	CASGLGNTIYF	TGTGCTAGTGGTCTGGGAAACACCATATATTTT
-	TRBD2	TRBJ2-7	TRBV6-4	CASSDSGTSKRNEQYF	TGTGCCAGCAGTGACTCTGGGACTAGTAAGAGGAACGAGCAGTACTTC
-	-	TRBJ2-3	TRBV5-8	CASSLAQDTDTQYF	TGTGCCAGCAGCTTGGCACAAGACACAGATACGCAGTATTTT
-	-	TRBJ2-1	TRBV7-3	CASSLQSHEQFF	TGTGCCAGCAGCTTACAGTCACATGAGCAGTTCTTC
-	TRBD2	TRBJ2-1	TRBV7-2	CASSLLLAGAEQFF	TGTGCCAGCAGCTTACTACTAGCGGGGGCTGAGCAGTTCTTC
-	-	TRBJ1-4	TRBV9	CASSVHDRWSGTNEKLFF	TGTGCCAGCAGCGTCCATGACAGATGGTCGGGAACTAATGAAAAACTGTTTTTT
-	TRBD2	TRBJ2-2	TRBV6-6	CASSYAGGPGELFF	TGTGCCAGCAGTTACGCGGGAGGTCCCGGGGAGCTGTTTTTT
-	TRBD2	TRBJ2-7	TRBV2	CASSAGLAGIYEQYF	TGTGCCAGCAGTGCAGGACTAGCGGGCATCTACGAGCAGTACTTC
-	-	TRBJ1-3	TRBV7-3	CASSLLGEGNTIYF	TGTGCCAGCAGCCTGCTGGGAGAGGGAAACACCATATATTTT
-	-	TRBJ1-2	TRBV19	CASSIELANYGYTF	TGTGCCAGTAGTATAGAGTTAGCTAACTATGGCTACACCTTC
-	-	TRBJ1-2	TRBV6-5	CASRVGANGYTF	TGTGCCAGCAGAGTGGGGGCTAATGGCTACACCTTC
-	-	TRBJ2-1	TRBV5-5	CASSVSSDEQFF	TGTGCCAGCAGCGTGTCTAGCGATGAGCAGTTCTTC
few	-	TRBJ1-1	TRBV30	CASTKEGNTEAFF	TGTGCCTCGACCAAAGAGGGGAACACTGAAGCTTTCTTT
-	TRBD1	TRBJ2-7	TRBV6-5	CASRGSGTGDYEQYF	TGTGCCAGCAGGGGGAGCGGGACAGGGGACTACGAGCAGTACTTC
-	TRBD1	TRBJ1-5	TRBV15	CATSRADRVSQPQHF	TGTGCCACCAGCAGAGCGGACAGGGTAAGTCAGCCCCAGCATTTT
-	TRBD1	TRBJ1-5	TRBV6-5	CASSPDRGPYQPQHF	TGTGCCAGCAGCCCGGACAGGGGGCCGTATCAGCCCCAGCATTTT
-	TRBD2	TRBJ2-2	TRBV7-9	CASSSSGRGSTGELFF	TGTGCCAGCAGTTCTAGCGGGAGGGGGAGCACCGGGGAGCTGTTTTTT
-	-	TRBJ2-1	TRBV19	CASSWWSGHSYNEQFF	TGTGCCAGTAGTTGGTGGAGCGGGCACTCCTACAATGAGCAGTTCTTC
-	TRBD2	TRBJ2-5	TRBV4-2	CASSQGILAGLQETQYF	TGTGCCAGCAGCCAAGGGATCCTAGCGGGGTTACAAGAGACCCAGTACTTC
-	-	TRBJ2-7	TRBV4-3	CASSQQSDRFYEQYF	TGCGCCAGCAGCCAGCAAAGCGACAGGTTCTACGAGCAGTACTTC
-	TRBD1	TRBJ1-6	TRBV30	CAWSAGTGSSPLHF	TGTGCCTGGAGTGCCGGGACAGGTTCTTCACCCCTCCACTTT
-	-	TRBJ2-7	TRBV7-2	CASSPYHEQYF	TGTGCCAGCAGCCCCTACCACGAGCAGTACTTC
-	-	TRBJ2-2	TRBV28	CASSFIGQGITGELFF	TGTGCCAGCAGTTTTATTGGGCAGGGGATCACCGGGGAGCTGTTTTTT
-	-	TRBJ2-1	TRBV4-3	CASRESAAGHRYNEQFF	TGCGCCAGCAGAGAAAGCGCGGCAGGGCATAGGTACAATGAGCAGTTCTTC
-	-	TRBJ2-7	TRBV5-6	CASSLVRGVGEQYF	TGTGCCAGCAGCTTGGTACGGGGTGTGGGCGAGCAGTACTTC
-	-	TRBJ2-7	TRBV14	CASSPQGISYEQYF	TGTGCCAGCAGTCCGCAGGGTATCTCCTACGAGCAGTACTTC
few	-	TRBJ2-1	TRBV6-5	CASSYSGVEQFF	TGTGCCAGCAGTTACTCAGGGGTTGAGCAGTTCTTC
-	TRBD1	TRBJ2-1	TRBV30	CAWSVQGSSYNEQFF	TGTGCCTGGAGTGTACAGGGGAGCTCCTACAATGAGCAGTTCTTC
-	-	TRBJ2-5	TRBV11-2	CASSKREMVLETQYF	TGTGCCAGCAGCAAACGGGAGATGGTCCTAGAGACCCAGTACTTC
-	-	TRBJ1-1	TRBV5-6	CASSLVGAGAFF	TGTGCCAGCAGCTTGGTGGGGGCTGGAGCTTTCTTT
-	TRBD1	TRBJ2-1	TRBV19	CASSIVGKGQGLEDEQFF	TGTGCCAGTAGTATAGTGGGTAAGGGACAGGGCCTTGAGGATGAGCAGTTCTTC
-	TRBD1	TRBJ2-1	TRBV11-2	CASSFLQGNTFYNEQFF	TGTGCCAGCAGCTTTTTACAGGGGAATACCTTCTACAATGAGCAGTTCTTC
-	TRBD2	TRBJ2-7	TRBV29-1	CSVLTSGSYEQYF	TGCAGCGTCCTAACTAGCGGCTCCTACGAGCAGTACTTC
-	-	TRBJ1-4	TRBV13	CASSLGRGGGEKLFF	TGTGCCAGCAGCTTGGGAAGGGGAGGGGGTGAAAAACTGTTTTTT
-	-	TRBJ2-7	TRBV7-2	CASSFEPGPREQYF	TGTGCCAGCAGCTTCGAACCAGGGCCTCGAGAGCAGTACTTC
-	-	TRBJ1-1	TRBV29-1	CSVEEGHTEAFF	TGCAGCGTTGAAGAGGGCCACACTGAAGCTTTCTTT
-	TRBD1	TRBJ1-1	TRBV6-5	CASSWTGGGVGTEAFF	TGTGCCAGCAGTTGGACAGGGGGGGGCGTCGGCACTGAAGCTTTCTTT
few	TRBD1	TRBJ2-5	TRBV4-2	CASSQDFETGAEETQYF	TGTGCCAGCAGCCAAGATTTTGAGACAGGGGCAGAGGAGACCCAGTACTTC
-	TRBD2	TRBJ2-3	TRBV2	CASSEGLAVDTQYF	TGTGCCAGCAGTGAAGGACTAGCGGTCGATACGCAGTATTTT
-	-	TRBJ2-7	TRBV5-4	CASSLQDPYEQYF	TGTGCCAGCAGCCTACAGGATCCCTACGAGCAGTACTTC
-	-	TRBJ1-1	TRBV29-1	CSVFRSNMEAFF	TGCAGCGTTTTCAGGTCTAACATGGAAGCTTTCTTT
-	-	TRBJ1-2	TRBV11-3	CASSFQGDGYTF	TGTGCCAGCAGCTTCCAGGGTGATGGCTACACCTTC
-	-	TRBJ2-7	TRBV4-3	CASSLQDVAGLSYEQYF	TGCGCCAGCAGCCTTCAAGATGTGGCAGGGCTCTCCTACGAGCAGTACTTC
once	-	TRBJ1-1	TRBV4-1	CASSRDKNTEAFF	TGCGCCAGCAGCCGCGACAAGAACACTGAAGCTTTCTTT
once	-	TRBJ1-5	TRBV2	CASRQTNQPQHF	TGTGCCAGCAGACAGACCAATCAGCCCCAGCATTTT
-	TRBD1	TRBJ2-2	TRBV15	CATSSGQGNTGELFF	TGTGCCACCAGCAGCGGACAGGGAAACACCGGGGAGCTGTTTTTT
-	-	TRBJ2-7	TRBV6-5	CASSYEATYEQYF	TGTGCCAGCAGTTATGAAGCCACCTACGAGCAGTACTTC
-	-	TRBJ2-7	TRBV27	CASSLSADFYEQYF	TGTGCCAGCAGTTTATCTGCAGATTTTTACGAGCAGTACTTC